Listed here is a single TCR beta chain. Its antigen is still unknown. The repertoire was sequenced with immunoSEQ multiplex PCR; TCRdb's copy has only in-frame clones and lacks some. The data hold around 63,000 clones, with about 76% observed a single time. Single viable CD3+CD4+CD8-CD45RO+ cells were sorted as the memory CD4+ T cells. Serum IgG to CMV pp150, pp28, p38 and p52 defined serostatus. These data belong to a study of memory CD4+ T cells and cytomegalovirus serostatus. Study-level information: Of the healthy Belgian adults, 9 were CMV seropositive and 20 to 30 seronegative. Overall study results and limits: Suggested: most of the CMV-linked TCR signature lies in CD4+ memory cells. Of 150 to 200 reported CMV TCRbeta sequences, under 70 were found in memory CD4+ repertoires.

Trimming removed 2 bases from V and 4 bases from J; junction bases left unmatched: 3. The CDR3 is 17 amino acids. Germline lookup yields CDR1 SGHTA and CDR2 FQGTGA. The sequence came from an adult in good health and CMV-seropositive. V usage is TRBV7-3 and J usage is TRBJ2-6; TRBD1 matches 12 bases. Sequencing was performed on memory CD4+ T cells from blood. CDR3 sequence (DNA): TGTGCCAGCAGCTTAGGGACAGGGGGCGACGGGGCCAACGTCCTGACTTTC. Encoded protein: CASSLGTGGDGANVLTF.